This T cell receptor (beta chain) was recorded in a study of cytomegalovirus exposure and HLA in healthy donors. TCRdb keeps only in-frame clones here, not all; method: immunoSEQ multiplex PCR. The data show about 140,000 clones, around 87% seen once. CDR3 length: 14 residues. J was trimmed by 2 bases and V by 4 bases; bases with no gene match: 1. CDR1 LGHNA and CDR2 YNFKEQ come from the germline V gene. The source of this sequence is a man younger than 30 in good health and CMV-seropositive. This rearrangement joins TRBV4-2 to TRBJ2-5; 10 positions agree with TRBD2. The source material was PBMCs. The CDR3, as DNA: TGTGCCAGCAGCCGAGCGGGGGGGCAAGAGACCCAGTACTTC. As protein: CASSRAGGQETQYF.